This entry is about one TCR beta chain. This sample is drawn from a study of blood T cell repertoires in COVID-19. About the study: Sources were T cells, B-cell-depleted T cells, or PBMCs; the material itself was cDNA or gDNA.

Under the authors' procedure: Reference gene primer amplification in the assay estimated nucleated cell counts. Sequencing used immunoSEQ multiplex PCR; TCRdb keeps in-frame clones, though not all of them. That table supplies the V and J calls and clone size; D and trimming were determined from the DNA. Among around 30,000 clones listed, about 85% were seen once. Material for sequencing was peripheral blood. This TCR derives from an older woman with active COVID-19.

The CDR3 region has the DNA TGTGCCAGCAGCCGCCGGACAGGGGGCTTTGGCTACACCTTC. It encodes CASSRRTGGFGYTF. The V gene is TRBV14, the J gene TRBJ1-2, with TRBD1 identical over 11 bases. Germline-derived CDR1 and CDR2 are SGHDN and FVKESK. The length of the CDR3 is 14 residues. Losses at the gene ends were 4 bases for V and 7 bases for J; bases not matched to a gene: 5.